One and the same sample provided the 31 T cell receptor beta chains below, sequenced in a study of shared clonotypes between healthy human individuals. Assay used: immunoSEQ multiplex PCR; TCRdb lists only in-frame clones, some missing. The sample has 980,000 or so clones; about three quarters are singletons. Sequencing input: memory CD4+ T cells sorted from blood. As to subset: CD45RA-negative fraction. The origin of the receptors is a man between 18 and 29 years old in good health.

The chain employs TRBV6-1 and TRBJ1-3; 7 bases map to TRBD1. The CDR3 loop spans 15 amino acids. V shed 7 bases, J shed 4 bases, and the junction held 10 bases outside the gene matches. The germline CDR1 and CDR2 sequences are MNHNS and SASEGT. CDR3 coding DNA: TGTGCCAGCACGGAGCACTACAGGGGAGGAAACACCATATATTTT. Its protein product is CASTEHYRGGNTIYF.

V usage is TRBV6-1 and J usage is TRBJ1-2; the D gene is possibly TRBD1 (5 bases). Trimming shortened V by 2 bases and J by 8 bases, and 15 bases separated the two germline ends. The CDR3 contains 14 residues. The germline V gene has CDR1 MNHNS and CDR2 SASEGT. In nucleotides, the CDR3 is TGTGCCAGCAGTGAACCAGGGAGCGGAGTGGGCTACACCTTC. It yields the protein CASSEPGSGVGYTF.

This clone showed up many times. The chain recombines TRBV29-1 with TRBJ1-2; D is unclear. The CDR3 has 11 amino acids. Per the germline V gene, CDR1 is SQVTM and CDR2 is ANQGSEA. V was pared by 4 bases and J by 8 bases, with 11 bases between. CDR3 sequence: CSVGGISGYTF. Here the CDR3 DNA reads TGCAGCGTTGGCGGTATTTCGGGCTACACCTTC.

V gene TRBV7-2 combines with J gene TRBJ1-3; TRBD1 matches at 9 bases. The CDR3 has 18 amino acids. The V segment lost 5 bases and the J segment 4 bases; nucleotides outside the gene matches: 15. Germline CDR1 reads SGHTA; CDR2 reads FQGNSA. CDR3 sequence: CASSRSYLQGAGGNTIYF. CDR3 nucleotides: TGTGCCAGCAGCCGATCTTACTTACAGGGGGCAGGGGGAAACACCATATATTTT.

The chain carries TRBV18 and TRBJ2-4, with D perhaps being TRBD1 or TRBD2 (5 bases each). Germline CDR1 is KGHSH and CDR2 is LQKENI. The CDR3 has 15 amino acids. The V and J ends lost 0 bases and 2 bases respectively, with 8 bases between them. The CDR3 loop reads CASSPPEGTKNIQYF. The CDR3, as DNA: TGTGCCAGCTCACCACCTGAGGGGACCAAAAACATTCAGTACTTC.

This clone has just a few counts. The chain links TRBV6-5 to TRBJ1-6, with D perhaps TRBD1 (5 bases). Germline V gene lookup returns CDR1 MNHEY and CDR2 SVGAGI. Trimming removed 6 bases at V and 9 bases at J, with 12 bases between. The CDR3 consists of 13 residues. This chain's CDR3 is CASSPYRTSPLHF. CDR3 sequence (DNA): TGTGCCAGCAGCCCATACAGGACTTCACCCCTCCACTTT.

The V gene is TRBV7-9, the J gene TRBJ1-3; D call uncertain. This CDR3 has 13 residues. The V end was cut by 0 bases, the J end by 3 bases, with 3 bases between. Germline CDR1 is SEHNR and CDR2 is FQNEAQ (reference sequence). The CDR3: CASSLAIGNTIYF. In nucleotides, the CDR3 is TGTGCCAGCAGCTTAGCTATTGGAAACACCATATATTTT.

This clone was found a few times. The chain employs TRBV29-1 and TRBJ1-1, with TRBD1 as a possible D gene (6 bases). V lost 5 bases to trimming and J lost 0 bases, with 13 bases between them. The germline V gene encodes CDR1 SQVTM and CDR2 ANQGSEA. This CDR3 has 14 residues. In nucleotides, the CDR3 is TGCAGCGTTCTGGACAGATATATGAACACTGAAGCTTTCTTT. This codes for CSVLDRYMNTEAFF.

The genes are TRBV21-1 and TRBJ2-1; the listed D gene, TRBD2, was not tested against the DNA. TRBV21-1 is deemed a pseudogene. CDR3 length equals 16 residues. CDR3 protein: CASSKGRTPRDNEQFF. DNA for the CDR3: TGTGCCAGCAGCAAGGGAAGGACCCCGAGGGACAATGAGCAGTTCTTC.

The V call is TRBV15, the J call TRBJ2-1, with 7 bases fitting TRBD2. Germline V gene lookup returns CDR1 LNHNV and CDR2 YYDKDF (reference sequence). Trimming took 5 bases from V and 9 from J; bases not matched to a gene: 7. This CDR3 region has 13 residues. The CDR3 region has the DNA TGTGCCACCAGCCCCGGGGAGGGTCGTGAGCAGTTCTTC. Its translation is CATSPGEGREQFF.

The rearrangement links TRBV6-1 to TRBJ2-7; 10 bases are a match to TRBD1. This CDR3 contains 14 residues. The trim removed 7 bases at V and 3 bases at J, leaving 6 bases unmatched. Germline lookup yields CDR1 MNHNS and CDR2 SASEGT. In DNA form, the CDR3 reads TGTGCCAGCAAGCTCGGACAGGGGGTCTACGAGCAGTACTTC. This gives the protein CASKLGQGVYEQYF.

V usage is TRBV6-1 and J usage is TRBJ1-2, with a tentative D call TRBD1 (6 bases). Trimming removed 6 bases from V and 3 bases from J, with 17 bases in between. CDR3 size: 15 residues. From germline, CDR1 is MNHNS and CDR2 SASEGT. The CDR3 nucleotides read TGTGCCAGCAGGCCCCGGTACAGGGAGGACTATGGCTACACCTTC. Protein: CASRPRYREDYGYTF.

CDR3 protein: CASSLRKGGYTF. Written as DNA, the CDR3 is TGTGCCAGCAGTTTACGTAAGGGCGGCTACACCTTC. The J gene is TRBJ1-2, the V gene TRBV28, with D hard to call. Trimming pared 2 bases from V and 8 bases from J, leaving 9 bases between. The germline gives CDR1 MDHEN, CDR2 SYDVKM. The CDR3 is 12 amino acids.

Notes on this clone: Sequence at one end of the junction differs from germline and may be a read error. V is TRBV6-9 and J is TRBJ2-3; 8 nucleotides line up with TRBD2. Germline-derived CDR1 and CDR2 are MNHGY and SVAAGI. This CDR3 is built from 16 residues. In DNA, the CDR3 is TGTGCCAGCAGTCATTCCGGCGGGGGGCCCGAGGATACGCAGTATTTT. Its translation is CASSHSGGGPEDTQYF.

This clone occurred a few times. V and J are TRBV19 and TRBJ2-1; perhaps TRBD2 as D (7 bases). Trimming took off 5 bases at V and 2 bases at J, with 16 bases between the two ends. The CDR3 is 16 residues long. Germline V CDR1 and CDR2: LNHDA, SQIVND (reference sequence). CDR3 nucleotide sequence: TGTGCCAGTAGTCCACCAGGGGCGGGAGCCTACAATGAGCAGTTCTTC. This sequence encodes CASSPPGAGAYNEQFF.

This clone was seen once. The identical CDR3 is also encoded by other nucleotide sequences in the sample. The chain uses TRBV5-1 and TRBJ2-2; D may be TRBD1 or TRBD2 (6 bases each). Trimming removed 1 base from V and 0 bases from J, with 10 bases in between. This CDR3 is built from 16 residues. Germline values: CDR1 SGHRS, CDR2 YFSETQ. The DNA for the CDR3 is TGCGCCAGCAGCTTGAGGGGGGTCGCGAACACCGGGGAGCTGTTTTTT. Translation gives CASSLRGVANTGELFF.

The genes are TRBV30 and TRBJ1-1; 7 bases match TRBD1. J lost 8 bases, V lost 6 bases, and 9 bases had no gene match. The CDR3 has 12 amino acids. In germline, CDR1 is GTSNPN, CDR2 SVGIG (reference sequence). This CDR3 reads CACSTGTVEAFF. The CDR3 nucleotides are TGTGCCTGCTCCACCGGGACAGTCGAAGCTTTCTTT.

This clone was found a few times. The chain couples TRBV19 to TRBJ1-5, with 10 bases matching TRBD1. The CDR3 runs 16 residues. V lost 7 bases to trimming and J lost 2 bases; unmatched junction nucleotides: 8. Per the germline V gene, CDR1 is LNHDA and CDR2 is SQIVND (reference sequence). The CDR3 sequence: CASTTRTGGGNQPQHF. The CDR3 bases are TGTGCCAGTACTACCAGGACAGGGGGTGGCAATCAGCCCCAGCATTTT. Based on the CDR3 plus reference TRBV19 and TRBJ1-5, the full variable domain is DGGITQSPKYLFRKEGQNVTLSCEQNLNHDAMYWYRQDPGQGLRLIYYSQIVNDFQKGDIAEGYSVSREKKESFPLTVTSAQKNPTAFYLCASTTRTGGGNQPQHFGDGTRLSIL.

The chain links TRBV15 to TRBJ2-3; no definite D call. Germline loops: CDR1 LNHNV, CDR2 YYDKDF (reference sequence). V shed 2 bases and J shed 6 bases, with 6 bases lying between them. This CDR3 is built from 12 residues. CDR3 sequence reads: CATSRRGDTQYF. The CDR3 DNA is TGTGCCACCAGCAGACGTGGGGATACGCAGTATTTT.

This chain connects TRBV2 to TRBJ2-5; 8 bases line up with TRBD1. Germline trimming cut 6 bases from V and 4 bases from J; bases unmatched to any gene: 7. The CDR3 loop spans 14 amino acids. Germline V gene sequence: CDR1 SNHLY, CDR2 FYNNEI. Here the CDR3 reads CASRRDRGGETQYF. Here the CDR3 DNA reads TGTGCCAGCAGACGCGACAGGGGCGGAGAGACCCAGTACTTC. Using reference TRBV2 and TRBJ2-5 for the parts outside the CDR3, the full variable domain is EPEVTQTPSHQVTQMGQEVILRCVPISNHLYFYWYRQILGQKVEFLVSFYNNEISEKSEIFDDQFSVERPDGSNFTLKIRSTKLEDSAMYFCASRRDRGGETQYFGPGTRLLVL.

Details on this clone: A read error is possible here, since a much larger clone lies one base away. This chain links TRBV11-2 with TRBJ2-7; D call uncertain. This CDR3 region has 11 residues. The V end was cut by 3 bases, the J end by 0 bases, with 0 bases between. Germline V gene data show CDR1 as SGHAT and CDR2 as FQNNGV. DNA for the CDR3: TGTGCCAGCAGCTTCTCCTACGAGCAGTACTTC. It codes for CASSFSYEQYF.

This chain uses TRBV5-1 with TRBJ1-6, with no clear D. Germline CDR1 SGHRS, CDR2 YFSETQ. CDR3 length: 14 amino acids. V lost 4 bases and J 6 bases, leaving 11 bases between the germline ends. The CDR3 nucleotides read TGCGCCAGCAGCCTGGGGTCCCTTAATTCACCCCTCCACTTT. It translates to CASSLGSLNSPLHF.

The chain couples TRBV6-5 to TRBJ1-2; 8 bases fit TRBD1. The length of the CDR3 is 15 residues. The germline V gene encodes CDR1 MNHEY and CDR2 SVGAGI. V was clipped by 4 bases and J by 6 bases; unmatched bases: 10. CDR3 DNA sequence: TGTGCCAGCAGTTTTACTCAGGGGGCGGTAAATGGCTACACCTTC. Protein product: CASSFTQGAVNGYTF.

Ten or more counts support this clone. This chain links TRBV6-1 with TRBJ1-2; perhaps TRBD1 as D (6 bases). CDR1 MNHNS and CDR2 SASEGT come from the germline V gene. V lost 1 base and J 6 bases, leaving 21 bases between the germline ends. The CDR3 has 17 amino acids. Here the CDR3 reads CASSEETRGISGNGYTF. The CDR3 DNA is TGTGCCAGCAGTGAAGAGACTAGGGGGATTTCAGGGAATGGCTACACCTTC.

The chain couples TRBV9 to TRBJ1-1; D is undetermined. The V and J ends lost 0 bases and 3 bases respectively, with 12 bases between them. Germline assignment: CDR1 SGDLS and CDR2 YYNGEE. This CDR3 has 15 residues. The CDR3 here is CASSVGAEIHTEAFF. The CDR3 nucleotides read TGTGCCAGCAGCGTAGGGGCCGAGATTCACACTGAAGCTTTCTTT.

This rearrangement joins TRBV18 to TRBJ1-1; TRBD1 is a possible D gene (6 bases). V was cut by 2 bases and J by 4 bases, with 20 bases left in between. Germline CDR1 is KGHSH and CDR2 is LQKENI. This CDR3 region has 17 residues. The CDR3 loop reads CASSPFPGGQGATEAFF. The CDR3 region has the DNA TGTGCCAGCTCACCATTCCCTGGGGGGCAGGGCGCCACTGAAGCTTTCTTT.

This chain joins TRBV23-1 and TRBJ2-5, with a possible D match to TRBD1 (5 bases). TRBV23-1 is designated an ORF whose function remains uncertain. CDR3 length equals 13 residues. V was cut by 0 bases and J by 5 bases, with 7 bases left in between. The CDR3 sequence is CASSQSGRETQYF. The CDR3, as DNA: TGCGCCAGCAGTCAATCGGGGCGGGAGACCCAGTACTTC.

DNA of the CDR3: TGTGCCAGCAGCGCCCTCCGAAACACCGGGGAGCTGTTTTTT. Translating gives CASSALRNTGELFF. This chain uses TRBV9 with TRBJ2-2; D remains unclear. With 3 bases removed from V and 2 bases from J, the gap between germline ends came to 8 bases. Per the germline V gene, CDR1 is SGDLS and CDR2 is YYNGEE. CDR3 length: 14 amino acids.

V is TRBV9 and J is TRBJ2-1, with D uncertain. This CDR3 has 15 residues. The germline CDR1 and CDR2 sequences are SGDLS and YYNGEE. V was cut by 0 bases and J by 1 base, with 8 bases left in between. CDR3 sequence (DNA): TGTGCCAGCAGCGTAGTTGCGGATTCCTACAATGAGCAGTTCTTC. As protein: CASSVVADSYNEQFF.

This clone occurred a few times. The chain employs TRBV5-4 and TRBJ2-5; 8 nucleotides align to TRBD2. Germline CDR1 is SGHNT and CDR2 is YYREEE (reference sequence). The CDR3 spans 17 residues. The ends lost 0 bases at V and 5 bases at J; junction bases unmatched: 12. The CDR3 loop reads CASSLGGGTRYWETQYF. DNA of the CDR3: TGTGCCAGCAGCTTGGGTGGCGGGACTAGATATTGGGAGACCCAGTACTTC.

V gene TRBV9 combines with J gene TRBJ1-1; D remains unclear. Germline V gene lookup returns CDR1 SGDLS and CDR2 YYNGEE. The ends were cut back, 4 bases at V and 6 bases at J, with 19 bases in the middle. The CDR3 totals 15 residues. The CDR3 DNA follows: TGTGCCAGCAGCAGAACGACACCAGTTAACGCTGAAGCTTTCTTT. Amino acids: CASSRTTPVNAEAFF.